This is a list of T cell receptor beta chains from one sample in a study of cytomegalovirus exposure and HLA in healthy donors. Measured with immunoSEQ multiplex PCR; TCRdb has only the in-frame clones, and not every one. The table lists 95,000 to 120,000 clones, about 80% of them singletons, with 5.4% in the top ten. The sequenced sample consisted of PBMCs. These receptors were obtained from a woman aged 25-40 years in good health and CMV-seropositive. The CDR3 runs from the conserved cysteine through the conserved F or W. The D gene is left open where the match is weak. Clone size is given for some rows only: seen once, a few or many times, or a class if the clone is expanded.

>TRBJ1-1|TRBV5-1|TRBD1|few
TGCGCCAGCAGCCTGGAGGCACAGGGGGTGAACACTGAAGCTTTCTTT
CASSLEAQGVNTEAFF
>TRBJ2-1|TRBV6-1|TRBD2|NA
TGTGCCAGCAGTGAAAGAATGGCGGGAGGCAATGAGCAGTTCTTC
CASSERMAGGNEQFF
>TRBJ2-3|TRBV18|NA|NA
TGTGCCAGCTCACCCGCCGGTGGAGCGCAGTATTTT
CASSPAGGAQYF
>TRBJ1-2|TRBV6-5|TRBD1|NA
TGTGCCAGCAGTTACGGGGACAGGGCCTTTGGCTACACCTTC
CASSYGDRAFGYTF
>TRBJ2-7|TRBV5-6|NA|few
TGTGCCAGCAGCCGCCCCTTTCAGGGTGGCGAGCAGTACTTC
CASSRPFQGGEQYF
>TRBJ2-6|TRBV23-1|TRBD2|NA
TGCGCCAGCAGTCAACCCAAGGGAGGGTCTGGGGCCAACGTCCTGACTTTC
CASSQPKGGSGANVLTF
>TRBJ1-5|TRBV2|NA|NA
TGTGCCAGCAGTGAACGGACAGTAGCTCAGCCCCAGCATTTT
CASSERTVAQPQHF
>TRBJ2-5|TRBV11-3|TRBD2|NA
TGTGCCAGCAGACTAGCGGGGGGGGAGACCCAGTACTTC
CASRLAGGETQYF
>TRBJ2-2|TRBV7-9|TRBD2|NA
TGTGCCAGCAGCTTAGCGCCTACTAGCGGGAGGTTGGACACCGGGGAGCTGTTTTTT
CASSLAPTSGRLDTGELFF
>TRBJ1-6|TRBV7-9|TRBD1|few
TGTGCCAGCAGCCCAGATGACAGGGCGAAAAATTCACCCCTCCACTTT
CASSPDDRAKNSPLHF
>TRBJ1-1|TRBV6-5|TRBD1|NA
TGTGCCAGCAGTCGGACAGGGAGGAGGGAAGCTTTCTTT
CASSRTGRREAFF
>TRBJ1-1|TRBV18|TRBD1|NA
TGTGCCAGCTCAGTCGGGACAGGGGCTACTGAAGCTTTCTTT
CASSVGTGATEAFF
>TRBJ1-1|TRBV5-1|NA|NA
TGCGCCAGCAGAGTTGCGACAGCGAACACTGAAGCTTTCTTT
CASRVATANTEAFF